The rows below give T cell receptor beta chains drawn from one sample of a study of cytotoxic CD8 clonotypes in ibrutinib-treated CLL. Some clones are missing from TCRdb's copy, which holds only in-frame ones; the method was immunoSEQ multiplex PCR. The sample carries 150,000 or so clones, approximately 90% recorded once. Sequenced material: PBMCs, taken at disease progression, from a patient treated with ibrutinib. All receptors come from a human donor with chronic lymphocytic leukemia. CDR3s include the opening cysteine and the closing phenylalanine or tryptophan. Clone sizes are given selectively: once, few, many, or a class where the clone is expanded.

.	TRBV5-1	TRBJ2-5	CASSLARSLKETQYF
.	TRBV9	TRBJ2-7	CASSDTGTGNEQYF
.	TRBV9	TRBJ1-1	CASSVDHPNTEAFF
.	TRBV5-1	TRBJ2-1	CASSWTSGSSYNEQFF
.	TRBV6-5	TRBJ1-4	CASSYKSDEKLFF
once	TRBV10-3	TRBJ2-7	CAISGRGGDLAGEQYF
.	TRBV10-3	TRBJ1-3	CAISEGRYSLSGNTIYF
.	TRBV7-9	TRBJ2-7	CASSLGDRAQYF
.	TRBV27	TRBJ2-7	CASSLDRGIYEQYF
.	TRBV10-2	TRBJ1-1	CASSDGTGGISAFF
few	TRBV29-1	TRBJ2-5	CSVEDEASGPSQETQYF
.	TRBV2	TRBJ2-7	CASSESGRAYEQYF
.	TRBV30	TRBJ2-2	CAWAAGTTNTGELFF
.	TRBV6-1	TRBJ1-2	CASSEAQGYGYGYTF
.	TRBV5-1	TRBJ1-1	CASSQETGWDEAFF
.	TRBV28	TRBJ1-2	CASSLWDRDYGYTF
.	TRBV5-5	TRBJ1-4	CASSSTREWELFF
.	TRBV9	TRBJ1-5	CASSVGSDPQPYSNQPQHF
.	TRBV28	TRBJ1-5	CASRATLSNQPQHF
.	TRBV9	TRBJ2-1	CASSVAGGGAYNEQFF
.	TRBV6-5	TRBJ2-5	CASRAGGGETQYF
.	TRBV2	TRBJ2-7	CASRGLDRGYEQYF
.	TRBV5-3	TRBJ2-2	CARSPDRGPDTGELFF
few	TRBV29-1	TRBJ2-4	CSVALLADLAKNIQYF
.	TRBV11-2	TRBJ1-3	CASSSRSDQSGNTIYF
.	TRBV4-2	TRBJ2-1	CASSQTTGGYNEQFF
.	TRBV2	TRBJ2-7	CASSWDRGIEQYF
.	TRBV28	TRBJ1-1	CASSLVGTEAFF
.	TRBV11-2	TRBJ2-7	CASSFGQGYEQYF
.	TRBV19	TRBJ2-6	CASSISGQGFSGANVLTF
.	TRBV7-9	TRBJ2-7	CASSLALASQYF
.	TRBV5-1	TRBJ1-5	CASSLVPGNQPQHF
.	TRBV29-1	TRBJ1-2	CSVGQGRYGYTF
.	TRBV6-5	TRBJ1-1	CASSRSKVAEAFF
once	TRBV28	TRBJ1-2	CASSLYRGLDGYTF
.	TRBV7-3	TRBJ1-2	CASSFGFNYGYTF
few	TRBV9	TRBJ2-5	CASSVALAGGETQYF
once	TRBV10-2	TRBJ2-7	CASSLRGAYEQYF
.	TRBV27	TRBJ1-2	CASSLVAAPYGYTF
.	TRBV7-3	TRBJ2-1	CASSLLAADSYNEQFF
.	TRBV6-6	TRBJ2-2	CASSWSGSGTGELFF
.	TRBV7-3	TRBJ1-1	CASSPRGQTEAFF
.	TRBV2	TRBJ1-5	CASSVGRAGGQPQHF
.	TRBV30	TRBJ2-1	CAWSVGLAENNEQFF
.	TRBV19	TRBJ2-7	CASSPRESLWAWEQYF
.	TRBV28	TRBJ1-1	CASSLRPGGVAFF
.	TRBV7-2	TRBJ2-7	CASSFSGREPYEQYF
.	TRBV7-9	TRBJ2-7	CASSLEGQIYEQYF
.	TRBV7-8	TRBJ2-5	CASTLRTSGLRLVGETQYF
.	TRBV7-8	TRBJ2-6	CASSLLWGANVLTF
.	TRBV28	TRBJ2-7	CASVGRFGSSSEQYF
.	TRBV9	TRBJ2-5	CASSVNPATRKETQYF
.	TRBV30	TRBJ2-7	CAWAAGEQLSYEQYF
.	TRBV27	TRBJ2-3	CASSWPLGRLSADTQYF
.	TRBV11-3	TRBJ2-7	CASSPPRDSYEQYF
.	TRBV28	TRBJ1-2	CASSEPGRERTYGYTF
few	TRBV5-5	TRBJ1-1	CASSRGPKRAFF
.	TRBV11-2	TRBJ2-5	CASSPQGAQRETQYF
few	TRBV4-1	TRBJ1-1	CASSQTTVRGPSKAFF
.	TRBV10-3	TRBJ1-2	CAINSAGRDRGRGNNYGYTF